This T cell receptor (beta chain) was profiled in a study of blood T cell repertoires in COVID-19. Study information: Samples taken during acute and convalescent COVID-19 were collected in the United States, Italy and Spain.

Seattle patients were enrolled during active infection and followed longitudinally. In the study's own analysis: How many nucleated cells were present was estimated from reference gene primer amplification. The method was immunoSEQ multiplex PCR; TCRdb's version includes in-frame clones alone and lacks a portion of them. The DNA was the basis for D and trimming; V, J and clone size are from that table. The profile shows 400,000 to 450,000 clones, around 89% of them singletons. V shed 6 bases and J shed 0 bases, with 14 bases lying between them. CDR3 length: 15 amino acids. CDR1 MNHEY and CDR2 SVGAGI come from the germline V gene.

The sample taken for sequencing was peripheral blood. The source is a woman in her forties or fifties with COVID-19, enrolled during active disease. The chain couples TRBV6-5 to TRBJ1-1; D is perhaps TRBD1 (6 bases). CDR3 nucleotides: TGTGCCAGCAGCTCCACAGGGCTAATGAACACTGAAGCTTTCTTT. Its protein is CASSSTGLMNTEAFF.